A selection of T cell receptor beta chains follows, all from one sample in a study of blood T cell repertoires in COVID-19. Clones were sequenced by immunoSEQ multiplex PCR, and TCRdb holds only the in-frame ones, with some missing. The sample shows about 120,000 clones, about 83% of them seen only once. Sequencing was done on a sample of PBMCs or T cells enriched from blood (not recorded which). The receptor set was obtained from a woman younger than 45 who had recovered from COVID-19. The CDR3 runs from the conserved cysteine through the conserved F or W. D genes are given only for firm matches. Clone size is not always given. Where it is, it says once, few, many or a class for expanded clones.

CDR3 DNA: TGCGCCAGCAGCCTACGGGGGTCCCCCTACGAGCAGTACTTC; CDR3 protein: CASSLRGSPYEQYF; CDR3 length: 14; D gene: NA; V gene: TRBV5-1; J gene: TRBJ2-7; clone size: NA
CDR3 DNA: TGTGCCAGCAGCCAGGGCGGGAGCTCCTACAATGAGCAGTTCTTC; CDR3 protein: CASSQGGSSYNEQFF; CDR3 length: 15; D gene: TRBD2; V gene: TRBV9; J gene: TRBJ2-1; clone size: NA
CDR3 DNA: TGTGCCAGCAGCTCAACCGGACAGGGGGACCCCGGGGAGCTGTTTTTT; CDR3 protein: CASSSTGQGDPGELFF; CDR3 length: 16; D gene: TRBD1; V gene: TRBV7-9; J gene: TRBJ2-2; clone size: NA
CDR3 DNA: TGTGCCAGCGCGGGACAGCCGGCCTACGAGCAGTACTTC; CDR3 protein: CASAGQPAYEQYF; CDR3 length: 13; D gene: NA; V gene: TRBV12-3/TRBV12-4; J gene: TRBJ2-7; clone size: NA
CDR3 DNA: TGTGCCAGCAGCGACAGGCTGAGCGCTGAAGCTTTCTTT; CDR3 protein: CASSDRLSAEAFF; CDR3 length: 13; D gene: NA; V gene: TRBV7-2; J gene: TRBJ1-1; clone size: NA
CDR3 DNA: TGTGCCAGCAGCTTCAGAGGGTTTAATGAAAAACTGTTTTTT; CDR3 protein: CASSFRGFNEKLFF; CDR3 length: 14; D gene: NA; V gene: TRBV5-5; J gene: TRBJ1-4; clone size: NA
CDR3 DNA: TGTGCCAGCAGCTCACGACAGGGGGGTGGAAACACCATATATTTT; CDR3 protein: CASSSRQGGGNTIYF; CDR3 length: 15; D gene: TRBD1; V gene: TRBV11-2; J gene: TRBJ1-3; clone size: NA
CDR3 DNA: TGTGCCAGCAGCCAACGACAGGGGGCAGATGGCTACACCTTC; CDR3 protein: CASSQRQGADGYTF; CDR3 length: 14; D gene: TRBD1; V gene: TRBV3-1/TRBV3-2; J gene: TRBJ1-2; clone size: NA
CDR3 DNA: TGTGCCTGGAGCCCGAAGGACAGGGACCGCGACGAGCAGTACTTC; CDR3 protein: CAWSPKDRDRDEQYF; CDR3 length: 15; D gene: TRBD1; V gene: TRBV30; J gene: TRBJ2-7; clone size: NA
CDR3 DNA: TGCGCCAGCAGCCAAGGGGGCAGGCCCAACACTGAAGCTTTCTTT; CDR3 protein: CASSQGGRPNTEAFF; CDR3 length: 15; D gene: NA; V gene: TRBV4-3; J gene: TRBJ1-1; clone size: NA
CDR3 DNA: TGTGCCAGCAGCTTAGCGGCGGGAGGGCCCTACGAGCAGTACTTC; CDR3 protein: CASSLAAGGPYEQYF; CDR3 length: 15; D gene: TRBD2; V gene: TRBV7-2; J gene: TRBJ2-7; clone size: NA
CDR3 DNA: TGTGCCAGCAGGCCGGCGGCGGGAGTAAACACCGGGGAGCTGTTTTTT; CDR3 protein: CASRPAAGVNTGELFF; CDR3 length: 16; D gene: TRBD2; V gene: TRBV7-9; J gene: TRBJ2-2; clone size: NA
CDR3 DNA: TGTGCCAGCAGCGTCGGGACTACCGCCTACGAGCAGTACTTC; CDR3 protein: CASSVGTTAYEQYF; CDR3 length: 14; D gene: TRBD2; V gene: TRBV9; J gene: TRBJ2-7; clone size: NA
CDR3 DNA: TGTGCCAGCAGTTACTCGACTAGCGGGAGCTGGGAGCTGTTTTTT; CDR3 protein: CASSYSTSGSWELFF; CDR3 length: 15; D gene: TRBD2; V gene: TRBV6-5; J gene: TRBJ2-2; clone size: NA
CDR3 DNA: TGTGCCAGCAGGCTGACATCAACTAATGAAAAACTGTTTTTT; CDR3 protein: CASRLTSTNEKLFF; CDR3 length: 14; D gene: NA; V gene: TRBV2; J gene: TRBJ1-4; clone size: NA
CDR3 DNA: TGTGCCAGCAGCTTAGGGTCTAGGACAGGGCTTACCTACAATCAGCCCCAGCATTTT; CDR3 protein: CASSLGSRTGLTYNQPQHF; CDR3 length: 19; D gene: TRBD1; V gene: TRBV7-6; J gene: TRBJ1-5; clone size: NA
CDR3 DNA: TGTGCCAGCAGCTACGCCCTAGGGGCAACTAATGAAAAACTGTTTTTT; CDR3 protein: CASSYALGATNEKLFF; CDR3 length: 16; D gene: NA; V gene: TRBV7-8; J gene: TRBJ1-4; clone size: NA
CDR3 DNA: TGCGCCAGCAGCCGGGACTCTTTAGCGGGTTCCTACAATGAGCAGTTCTTC; CDR3 protein: CASSRDSLAGSYNEQFF; CDR3 length: 17; D gene: TRBD2; V gene: TRBV4-3; J gene: TRBJ2-1; clone size: NA
CDR3 DNA: TGTGCCATCAGTGAGTCGACAGCCTACGAGCAGTACTTC; CDR3 protein: CAISESTAYEQYF; CDR3 length: 13; D gene: NA; V gene: TRBV10-3; J gene: TRBJ2-7; clone size: NA
CDR3 DNA: TGTGCCAGCAGCTTGGACAGCGACTATGGCTACACCTTC; CDR3 protein: CASSLDSDYGYTF; CDR3 length: 13; D gene: NA; V gene: TRBV7-9; J gene: TRBJ1-2; clone size: NA
CDR3 DNA: TGTGCCAGCAGCTTAGCCCGCACTACCCCTGAGCAGTTCTTC; CDR3 protein: CASSLARTTPEQFF; CDR3 length: 14; D gene: NA; V gene: TRBV7-2; J gene: TRBJ2-1; clone size: NA
CDR3 DNA: TGTGCCAGCAGCAAGAGGGAATCGGGACAGGGGTTGTGGAATCAGCCCCAGCATTTT; CDR3 protein: CASSKRESGQGLWNQPQHF; CDR3 length: 19; D gene: NA; V gene: TRBV21-1; J gene: TRBJ1-5; clone size: NA
CDR3 DNA: TGTGCCAGCAGCTTTTCTAGCGGGAGGATCAACGAGCAGTACTTC; CDR3 protein: CASSFSSGRINEQYF; CDR3 length: 15; D gene: TRBD2; V gene: TRBV7-2; J gene: TRBJ2-7; clone size: few
CDR3 DNA: TGTGCCATCAGTGTCGGCAGGGGGATATCCTACGAGCAGTACTTC; CDR3 protein: CAISVGRGISYEQYF; CDR3 length: 15; D gene: TRBD1; V gene: TRBV10-3; J gene: TRBJ2-7; clone size: NA
CDR3 DNA: TGTGCCAGCAGGGACAGTACAGACTATGGCTACACCTTC; CDR3 protein: CASRDSTDYGYTF; CDR3 length: 13; D gene: NA; V gene: TRBV2; J gene: TRBJ1-2; clone size: NA
CDR3 DNA: TGTGCCAGCAGTAAGACAGGGTTGGACGAGCAGTACTTC; CDR3 protein: CASSKTGLDEQYF; CDR3 length: 13; D gene: TRBD1; V gene: TRBV6-6; J gene: TRBJ2-7; clone size: NA
CDR3 DNA: TGTGCCAGCAGTGAAGGTTGGACTAGTAGAGTGTACTTC; CDR3 protein: CASSEGWTSRVYF; CDR3 length: 13; D gene: TRBD2; V gene: TRBV6-1; J gene: TRBJ2-7; clone size: NA
CDR3 DNA: TGTGCCAGCAGTTACGGGGGGGCCTCCTACGAGCAGTACTTC; CDR3 protein: CASSYGGASYEQYF; CDR3 length: 14; D gene: NA; V gene: TRBV6-2/TRBV6-3; J gene: TRBJ2-7; clone size: NA
CDR3 DNA: TGTGCCAGTACCCCCGGGGTCGGCGGTCCCTACGAGCAGTACTTC; CDR3 protein: CASTPGVGGPYEQYF; CDR3 length: 15; D gene: NA; V gene: TRBV19; J gene: TRBJ2-7; clone size: once
CDR3 DNA: TGTGCCAGTAGTCAGTGGAAGGGGATAGATGGCTACACCTTC; CDR3 protein: CASSQWKGIDGYTF; CDR3 length: 14; D gene: NA; V gene: TRBV19; J gene: TRBJ1-2; clone size: NA
CDR3 DNA: TGTGCCATCAGTGAATGGGAGTGGGACAGTGGAGGCTATGGCTACACCTTC; CDR3 protein: CAISEWEWDSGGYGYTF; CDR3 length: 17; D gene: TRBD1; V gene: TRBV10-3; J gene: TRBJ1-2; clone size: once
CDR3 DNA: TGTGCCAGCACCATTGGGGGGAACATTCAGTACTTC; CDR3 protein: CASTIGGNIQYF; CDR3 length: 12; D gene: NA; V gene: TRBV12-3/TRBV12-4; J gene: TRBJ2-4; clone size: NA
CDR3 DNA: TGTGCCAGCCCCCAGAGCGGGACTAGCGGGAGTGGGAAGACCCAGTACTTC; CDR3 protein: CASPQSGTSGSGKTQYF; CDR3 length: 17; D gene: TRBD2; V gene: TRBV2; J gene: TRBJ2-5; clone size: NA
CDR3 DNA: TGTGCCATCAGTGATCTGGACTTAATCTACGAGCAGTACTTC; CDR3 protein: CAISDLDLIYEQYF; CDR3 length: 14; D gene: NA; V gene: TRBV10-3; J gene: TRBJ2-7; clone size: once
CDR3 DNA: TGTGCCAGCAGTCGCGCGGGACAGGGGATAGGGGAAAAACTGTTTTTT; CDR3 protein: CASSRAGQGIGEKLFF; CDR3 length: 16; D gene: TRBD1; V gene: TRBV2; J gene: TRBJ1-4; clone size: NA
CDR3 DNA: TGCGCCAGCAGCCAAGGGCTAGCTAGTAACTCCTACGAGCAGTACTTC; CDR3 protein: CASSQGLASNSYEQYF; CDR3 length: 16; D gene: NA; V gene: TRBV4-3; J gene: TRBJ2-7; clone size: NA
CDR3 DNA: TGTGCCAGCAGGGCGGCAGGGGCCTACGAGCAGTACTTC; CDR3 protein: CASRAAGAYEQYF; CDR3 length: 13; D gene: NA; V gene: TRBV12-3/TRBV12-4; J gene: TRBJ2-7; clone size: NA
CDR3 DNA: TGTGCCAGCAGTGAGAACAGGGCGGTCACTGAAGCTTTCTTT; CDR3 protein: CASSENRAVTEAFF; CDR3 length: 14; D gene: NA; V gene: TRBV2; J gene: TRBJ1-1; clone size: many
CDR3 DNA: TGTGCCAGCAGCCCCAGGGGGGAGACCCAGTACTTC; CDR3 protein: CASSPRGETQYF; CDR3 length: 12; D gene: TRBD1; V gene: TRBV11-3; J gene: TRBJ2-5; clone size: NA
CDR3 DNA: TGTGCCAGCAGCGTAGGGGGAGAAAGGTCCTACAATGAGCAGTTCTTC; CDR3 protein: CASSVGGERSYNEQFF; CDR3 length: 16; D gene: NA; V gene: TRBV9; J gene: TRBJ2-1; clone size: NA
CDR3 DNA: TGTGCCAGCAGCTTGGAGAGGGTGAACACTGAAGCTTTCTTT; CDR3 protein: CASSLERVNTEAFF; CDR3 length: 14; D gene: NA; V gene: TRBV5-4; J gene: TRBJ1-1; clone size: few
CDR3 DNA: TGTGCCAGCAGTCTGAGGACTAGCGGGGGGAGCTCCTACAATGAGCAGTTCTTC; CDR3 protein: CASSLRTSGGSSYNEQFF; CDR3 length: 18; D gene: TRBD2; V gene: TRBV5-4; J gene: TRBJ2-1; clone size: NA
CDR3 DNA: TGTGCCAGCAGCTTAGGAGGGACTAGCGGGAGAGCCAAAAACATTCAGTACTTC; CDR3 protein: CASSLGGTSGRAKNIQYF; CDR3 length: 18; D gene: TRBD2; V gene: TRBV7-8; J gene: TRBJ2-4; clone size: NA
CDR3 DNA: TGTGCCAGCAGTTACGGAGTGAACACCGGGGAGCTGTTTTTT; CDR3 protein: CASSYGVNTGELFF; CDR3 length: 14; D gene: NA; V gene: TRBV6-5; J gene: TRBJ2-2; clone size: NA
CDR3 DNA: TGTGCCAGCTCACCAGGGGAGAACTATGGCTACACCTTC; CDR3 protein: CASSPGENYGYTF; CDR3 length: 13; D gene: NA; V gene: TRBV18; J gene: TRBJ1-2; clone size: NA
CDR3 DNA: TGCGCCAGCAGCCTCAACTCCCGACAAGAAAAACTGTTTTTT; CDR3 protein: CASSLNSRQEKLFF; CDR3 length: 14; D gene: NA; V gene: TRBV5-1; J gene: TRBJ1-4; clone size: NA
CDR3 DNA: TGTGCCAGCAGTTTATCGTCCAGGGTGGGAAATGAGCAGTTCTTC; CDR3 protein: CASSLSSRVGNEQFF; CDR3 length: 15; D gene: NA; V gene: TRBV27; J gene: TRBJ2-1; clone size: NA
CDR3 DNA: TGTGCCAGTAGTATGGGGGCGCAGGACATTCAGTACTTC; CDR3 protein: CASSMGAQDIQYF; CDR3 length: 13; D gene: NA; V gene: TRBV19; J gene: TRBJ2-4; clone size: NA
CDR3 DNA: TGTGCCAGCAGTGAGGGACAGGGGGTCTTCTCTGGAAACACCATATATTTT; CDR3 protein: CASSEGQGVFSGNTIYF; CDR3 length: 17; D gene: TRBD1; V gene: TRBV25-1; J gene: TRBJ1-3; clone size: NA
CDR3 DNA: TGTGCCAGCAGCTTGGAAGTCGCGGTTTCAGCCAAAAACATTCAGTACTTC; CDR3 protein: CASSLEVAVSAKNIQYF; CDR3 length: 17; D gene: NA; V gene: TRBV5-5; J gene: TRBJ2-4; clone size: NA
CDR3 DNA: TGTGCCAGTAGTCCTCAATCGACAGGGAGAAACACCATATATTTT; CDR3 protein: CASSPQSTGRNTIYF; CDR3 length: 15; D gene: TRBD1; V gene: TRBV19; J gene: TRBJ1-3; clone size: NA
CDR3 DNA: TGTGCCAGTAGTAGGGGACAGGGGGTCAACACCGGGGAGCTGTTTTTT; CDR3 protein: CASSRGQGVNTGELFF; CDR3 length: 16; D gene: TRBD1; V gene: TRBV19; J gene: TRBJ2-2; clone size: NA
CDR3 DNA: TGTGCCAGCAGTGAATTCGGGGGGCGGGAGACCCAGTACTTC; CDR3 protein: CASSEFGGRETQYF; CDR3 length: 14; D gene: NA; V gene: TRBV25-1; J gene: TRBJ2-5; clone size: NA
CDR3 DNA: TGTGCCAGCAGTTTCCTCGCAGGGGGCGCGGAGACCCAGTACTTC; CDR3 protein: CASSFLAGGAETQYF; CDR3 length: 15; D gene: TRBD1; V gene: TRBV27; J gene: TRBJ2-5; clone size: few